Presented here are 29 T cell receptor beta chains from one specimen sequenced in a study of cytomegalovirus exposure and HLA in healthy donors. The table came from immunoSEQ multiplex PCR; TCRdb's copy has only in-frame clones and leaves some out. The sample has roughly 82,000 clones; 93% are singletons. The sequenced material came from PBMCs. Every receptor here comes from a man between 18 and 29 years old in good health and CMV-seronegative.

The chain uses TRBV7-3 and TRBJ1-1, with a possible D match to TRBD1 (6 bases). Germline-derived CDR1 and CDR2 are SGHTA and FQGTGA. This CDR3 comprises 14 residues. Deletions cut 5 bases from V and 0 bases from J, with 10 bases between. This CDR3 reads CASSPGQMNTEAFF. DNA for the CDR3: TGTGCCAGCAGCCCTGGACAGATGAACACTGAAGCTTTCTTT.

The chain couples TRBV19 to TRBJ1-1; 7 bases are a match to TRBD1. Trimming at V came to 5 bases and at J to 3 bases, leaving 6 bases not matched to a gene. CDR1 is LNHDA and CDR2 is SQIVND in the germline V gene (reference sequence). The CDR3 is 14 amino acids. Here the CDR3 reads CASSPQQGDTEAFF. The CDR3 coding sequence is TGTGCCAGTAGTCCACAGCAGGGGGACACTGAAGCTTTCTTT.

The genes are TRBV11-2 and TRBJ2-7, with D hard to call. There are 14 residues in the CDR3. Trimming took off 1 base at V and 6 bases at J, with 13 bases between the two ends. Germline CDR1 SGHAT, CDR2 FQNNGV. CDR3 DNA sequence: TGTGCCAGCAGCTTAGGGAGCTTTGTGACCGAGCAGTACTTC. Protein: CASSLGSFVTEQYF. Full variable domain (rest looked up from reference TRBV11-2 and TRBJ2-7): EAGVAQSPRYKIIEKRQSVAFWCNPISGHATLYWYQQILGQGPKLLIQFQNNGVVDDSQLPKDRFSAERLKGVDSTLKIQPAKLEDSAVYLCASSLGSFVTEQYFGPGTRLTVT.

The chain combines TRBV19 with TRBJ1-2; 8 positions agree with TRBD1. Germline V lookup: CDR1 LNHDA, CDR2 SQIVND (reference sequence). This CDR3 has 16 amino acids. V lost 6 bases and J lost 4; bases outside the gene matches: 13. The CDR3 bases are TGTGCCAGTAGGGTGGTCGGACAGGGTTATTCCTATGGCTACACCTTC. Residues: CASRVVGQGYSYGYTF.

The chain joins TRBV9 to TRBJ1-1; TRBD1 matches at 7 bases. From germline, CDR1 is SGDLS and CDR2 YYNGEE. V trimming: 4 bases; J trimming: 4 bases; junction bases outside the gene matches: 7. The CDR3 is made up of 14 amino acids. CDR3 sequence reads: CASSPGGLGTEAFF. The CDR3 bases are TGTGCCAGCAGCCCAGGGGGTTTGGGCACTGAAGCTTTCTTT.

This clone was observed once. The J gene is TRBJ1-1, the V gene TRBV6-1; possibly TRBD1 for D (5 bases). Germline loops: CDR1 MNHNS, CDR2 SASEGT. This CDR3 is 17 amino acids long. V shed 0 bases and J shed 0 bases, with 14 bases lying between them. The CDR3 here is CASSEAMGGSVNTEAFF. The CDR3, as DNA: TGTGCCAGCAGTGAAGCGATGGGGGGGAGTGTGAACACTGAAGCTTTCTTT.

The J gene is TRBJ2-7, the V gene TRBV5-4, with D uncertain. Germline V CDR1 and CDR2: SGHNT, YYREEE (reference sequence). The CDR3 spans 13 residues. V was pared by 0 bases and J by 1 base, with 5 bases between. In nucleotides, the CDR3 is TGTGCCAGCAGCTTGGACACATCCTACGAGCAGTACTTC. Translated, it gives CASSLDTSYEQYF.

V gene TRBV5-4 combines with J gene TRBJ2-7, with 9 nucleotides matching TRBD1. The trim removed 0 bases at V and 7 bases at J, leaving 11 bases unmatched. Germline V CDR1 and CDR2: SGHNT, YYREEE (reference sequence). CDR3 length: 16 residues. CDR3 in DNA: TGTGCCAGCAGCTTGGGGGCGGGACAGGGCGTGTGGGAGCAGTACTTC. Protein: CASSLGAGQGVWEQYF.

The chain combines TRBV18 with TRBJ1-1; D might be TRBD1 (5 bases). Trimming removed 3 bases at V and 4 bases at J, with 12 bases between. CDR1 is KGHSH, CDR2 LQKENI, per germline. The CDR3 is made up of 14 amino acids. The DNA for the CDR3 is TGTGCCAGCTCACCTCGGCAGGGTGCCACTGAAGCTTTCTTT. It encodes CASSPRQGATEAFF.

V usage is TRBV11-3 and J usage is TRBJ2-1, with 8 bases aligning to TRBD1. The germline V gene has CDR1 SGHNT and CDR2 YENEEA. The CDR3 has 16 residues. With V trimmed by 11 bases and J by 1 base, 13 bases remained unmatched. The CDR3 spells CAGRQGRNSSYNEQFF. The CDR3 DNA is TGTGCCGGACGACAGGGGAGAAACTCGTCCTACAATGAGCAGTTCTTC.

V usage is TRBV5-1 and J usage is TRBJ2-7, with a weak D call TRBD1 (6 bases). Germline V gives CDR1 SGHRS, CDR2 YFSETQ. This CDR3 spans 16 amino acids. Trimming removed 3 bases from V and 3 bases from J, with 19 bases in between. CDR3 bases: TGCGCCAGCAGCTCCGACATTACAGGGTCCCTCTACGAGCAGTACTTC. It specifies CASSSDITGSLYEQYF.

The rearrangement uses TRBV5-6 and TRBJ2-7; D not certain. This CDR3 spans 14 amino acids. Germline CDR1 and CDR2: SGHDT and YYEEEE. V dropped 2 bases and J dropped 5 bases, with 14 bases sitting between them. The CDR3 loop reads CASSFWSGLDEQYF. The DNA for the CDR3 is TGTGCCAGCAGCTTCTGGAGTGGTTTGGACGAGCAGTACTTC.

The genes are TRBV15 and TRBJ1-2, with 7 bases that match TRBD1. The CDR3 is 17 amino acids. Germline CDR1 and CDR2: LNHNV and YYDKDF (reference sequence). V dropped 3 bases and J dropped 6; count of bases not matched to a gene: 16. The CDR3 sequence: CATSSFPRDSRVNGYTF. Here the CDR3 DNA reads TGTGCCACCAGCAGCTTTCCCCGGGACAGTCGGGTTAATGGCTACACCTTC. The whole variable domain, remainder taken from reference TRBV15 and TRBJ1-2, is DAMVIQNPRYQVTQFGKPVTLSCSQTLNHNVMYWYQQKSSQAPKLLFHYYDKDFNNEADTPDNFQSRRPNTSFCFLDIRSPGLGDTAMYLCATSSFPRDSRVNGYTFGSGTRLTVV.

The rearrangement joins TRBV6-6 to TRBJ1-1; D is ambiguous. This CDR3 has 13 amino acids. The V end lost 2 bases, the J end lost 12 bases, and 16 bases lay between the germline ends. Germline loops: CDR1 MNHNY, CDR2 SVGAGI (reference sequence). The CDR3, as DNA: TGTGCCAGCAGTTACCCTTTTCCGGGGTATCCTTTCTTT. This sequence encodes CASSYPFPGYPFF.

The chain carries TRBV11-3 and TRBJ2-1, with D perhaps TRBD2 (5 bases). CDR1 is SGHNT, CDR2 YENEEA, per germline. Trimming took 5 bases from V and 5 from J, leaving 13 bases between them. This CDR3 contains 14 residues. CDR3 in amino acids: CASSQVRGNNEQFF. The DNA for the CDR3 is TGTGCCAGCAGCCAGGTACGGGGAAACAATGAGCAGTTCTTC. The complete variable domain, with remaining parts taken from reference TRBV11-3 and TRBJ2-1, reads EAGVVQSPRYKIIEKKQPVAFWCNPISGHNTLYWYLQNLGQGPELLIRYENEEAVDDSQLPKDRFSAERLKGVDSTLKIQPAELGDSAVYLCASSQVRGNNEQFFGPGTRLTVL.

The rearrangement uses TRBV5-1 and TRBJ1-1; D is unresolved. CDR3 length: 15 amino acids. CDR1 is SGHRS, CDR2 YFSETQ, per germline. V shed 1 base and J shed 5 bases, with 15 bases lying between them. The CDR3 DNA is TGCGCCAGCAGCTTGAGCGGGGTCCGGGAGACTGAAGCTTTCTTT. As protein: CASSLSGVRETEAFF.

The chain carries TRBV2 and TRBJ2-4, with D tentatively TRBD1 (5 bases). V lost 1 base and J 2 bases, leaving 12 bases between the germline ends. The CDR3 is 16 residues long. Germline loops: CDR1 SNHLY, CDR2 FYNNEI. CDR3 coding DNA: TGTGCCAGCAGTGAAGACCTGGGGCTAACCAAAAACATTCAGTACTTC. As protein: CASSEDLGLTKNIQYF.

This chain joins TRBV11-2 and TRBJ2-7; the D gene is possibly TRBD1 (6 bases). The V end lost 4 bases, the J end lost 2 bases, and 15 bases lay between the germline ends. CDR1 SGHAT and CDR2 FQNNGV come from the germline V gene. This CDR3 has 15 amino acids. The CDR3 coding sequence is TGTGCCAGCAGCTCCTGGGGGCAGGAAGCCTACGAGCAGTACTTC. Protein sequence: CASSSWGQEAYEQYF.

V and J are TRBV6-6 and TRBJ1-1; 9 bases agree with TRBD1. The V and J ends lost 5 bases and 4 bases, in that order; junction bases with no gene match: 5. CDR3 size: 14 residues. CDR1 and CDR2 (germline): MNHNY, SVGAGI (reference sequence). CDR3 loop: CASSRTGAGTEAFF. In DNA form, the CDR3 reads TGTGCCAGCAGTCGGACAGGGGCTGGCACTGAAGCTTTCTTT.

The chain has TRBV9 and TRBJ1-5; 8 nucleotides line up with TRBD1. Germline lookup yields CDR1 SGDLS and CDR2 YYNGEE. V dropped 7 bases and J dropped 2; count of bases not matched to a gene: 5. The CDR3 has 14 amino acids. The CDR3 DNA reads as TGTGCCAGCTCGACGGGACAGGGCAATCAGCCCCAGCATTTT. It translates to CASSTGQGNQPQHF.

V gene TRBV5-1 combines with J gene TRBJ1-6; 11 bases line up with TRBD1. After removal of 4 bases from V and 8 bases from J, the junction contained 11 bases not matched to a gene. The V gene's germline CDR1 is SGHRS and CDR2 YFSETQ. CDR3 length equals 17 residues. The CDR3 DNA is TGCGCCAGCAGCCAAGGACAGGGGGCGGTTACTTATTCACCCCTCCACTTT. It yields the protein CASSQGQGAVTYSPLHF. Full variable domain (missing parts from reference TRBV5-1 and TRBJ1-6): KAGVTQTPRYLIKTRGQQVTLSCSPISGHRSVSWYQQTPGQGLQFLFEYFSETQRNKGNFPGRFSGRQFSNSRSEMNVSTLELGDSALYLCASSQGQGAVTYSPLHFGNGTRLTVT.

The chain employs TRBV7-9 and TRBJ2-6; 8 bases map to TRBD1. The germline CDR1 and CDR2 sequences are SEHNR and FQNEAQ (reference sequence). The CDR3 runs 17 residues. V lost 4 bases and J lost 0; bases outside the gene matches: 5. In DNA, the CDR3 is TGTGCCAGCAGCTCCGGGACAGGAGCCTCTGGGGCCAACGTCCTGACTTTC. This translates into CASSSGTGASGANVLTF.

The chain couples TRBV7-2 to TRBJ1-2; tentative D call: TRBD1 (5 bases). Per the germline V gene, CDR1 is SGHTA and CDR2 is FQGNSA. Deletions cut 6 bases from V and 1 base from J, with 9 bases between. The CDR3 has 13 residues. The CDR3 reads CASSSQVNYGYTF. In DNA, the CDR3 is TGTGCCAGCAGTTCACAGGTTAACTATGGCTACACCTTC.

The chain links TRBV9 to TRBJ2-6; 9 positions match TRBD1. The germline gives CDR1 SGDLS, CDR2 YYNGEE. With 9 bases clipped from V and 4 bases from J, the junction kept 14 bases outside the gene matches. The CDR3 has 17 amino acids. In DNA, the CDR3 is TGTGCCACAGATTGGGACAGGGAAGCTGAGGGGGCCAACGTCCTGACTTTC. It codes for CATDWDREAEGANVLTF.

The gene calls are TRBV12-5 and TRBJ1-4, with TRBD1 matching 7 bases. This CDR3 contains 14 residues. V was clipped by 5 bases and J by 8 bases; unmatched bases: 8. Germline CDR1 is LGHNT and CDR2 is FRNRAP. This CDR3 reads CASGPGQVGEKLFF. CDR3 nucleotides: TGTGCTAGTGGTCCTGGACAGGTTGGCGAAAAACTGTTTTTT.

This chain joins TRBV11-2 and TRBJ1-1; 7 bases agree with TRBD1. J lost 1 base, V lost 5 bases, and 1 base had no gene match. From germline, CDR1 is SGHAT and CDR2 FQNNGV. CDR3 length equals 13 residues. This CDR3 is CASSGDRNTEAFF. CDR3 in DNA: TGTGCCAGCAGCGGGGACAGGAACACTGAAGCTTTCTTT.

This chain links TRBV2 with TRBJ1-5; 8 nucleotides line up with TRBD1. V dropped 6 bases and J dropped 7; count of bases not matched to a gene: 11. Germline CDR1 SNHLY, CDR2 FYNNEI. This CDR3 comprises 15 residues. The chain's CDR3 is CASSSFTGDRQPQHF. As DNA, the CDR3 is TGTGCCAGCAGCTCCTTTACAGGGGACAGGCAGCCCCAGCATTTT.

This chain uses TRBV19 with TRBJ2-7; TRBD2 agrees at 13 bases. The CDR3 loop spans 17 amino acids. Germline V CDR1 and CDR2: LNHDA, SQIVND (reference sequence). V was pared by 3 bases and J by 1 base, with 6 bases of the junction left unmatched. In DNA form, the CDR3 reads TGTGCCAGTAGTATCGGACTAGCGGGAGACCTTTCCTACGAGCAGTACTTC. Translation: CASSIGLAGDLSYEQYF.

The chain combines TRBV7-9 with TRBJ2-5; tentative D call: TRBD1 (6 bases). Germline-derived CDR1 and CDR2 are SEHNR and FQNEAQ (reference sequence). The CDR3 loop spans 14 amino acids. Trimming left V 6 bases short and J 6 bases short, with 17 bases between. The CDR3 DNA follows: TGTGCCAGCAGTACCCCGGGACATCCAAAGACCCAGTACTTC. Translating it yields CASSTPGHPKTQYF. Full variable domain (missing parts from reference TRBV7-9 and TRBJ2-5): DTGVSQNPRHKITKRGQNVTFRCDPISEHNRLYWYRQTLGQGPEFLTYFQNEAQLEKSRLLSDRFSAERPKGSFSTLEIQRTEQGDSAMYLCASSTPGHPKTQYFGPGTRLLVL.